Below, 19 T cell receptor beta chains from the same sample are listed, as sequenced in a study of shared clonotypes between healthy human individuals. Assay: immunoSEQ multiplex PCR; the TCRdb copy retains only in-frame clones and omits some. The sample consists of some 1,400,000 clones, about 96% of them appearing once. Sequenced sample: naive CD4+ T cells sorted from blood. The subset was: CD45RA+ positively selected. These TCRs come from a man aged 30 to 39 in good health.

V and J are TRBV5-1 and TRBJ2-5; D gene unclear. This CDR3 has 10 amino acids. V was trimmed by 5 bases and J by 4 bases, leaving 3 bases between them. Germline values: CDR1 SGHRS, CDR2 YFSETQ. CDR3 in DNA: TGCGCCAGCAGAAGAGAGACCCAGTACTTC. Its protein product is CASRRETQYF.

This chain uses TRBV29-1 with TRBJ2-3, with TRBD1 matching 9 bases. The trim removed 5 bases at V and 2 bases at J, leaving 8 bases unmatched. Germline values: CDR1 SQVTM, CDR2 ANQGSEA. The CDR3 totals 15 residues. CDR3 nucleotides: TGCAGCGTTTTTGGGGACAGGGCTTTCACAGATACGCAGTATTTT. Translating it yields CSVFGDRAFTDTQYF.

The chain employs TRBV7-9 and TRBJ2-5, with D tentatively TRBD1 (6 bases). This CDR3 region has 15 residues. Between the trimmed V and J ends, which lost 3 bases and 4 bases, there was a span of 15 bases. Germline CDR1 is SEHNR and CDR2 is FQNEAQ (reference sequence). CDR3 sequence: CASSLSLQGVETQYF. CDR3 sequence (DNA): TGTGCCAGCAGCTTGTCCCTACAGGGAGTAGAGACCCAGTACTTC. Full variable domain (remainder filled in from reference TRBV7-9 and TRBJ2-5): DTGVSQNPRHKITKRGQNVTFRCDPISEHNRLYWYRQTLGQGPEFLTYFQNEAQLEKSRLLSDRFSAERPKGSFSTLEIQRTEQGDSAMYLCASSLSLQGVETQYFGPGTRLLVL.

This rearrangement joins TRBV7-2 to TRBJ1-2; possible D gene TRBD1, 5 bases. Per the germline V gene, CDR1 is SGHTA and CDR2 is FQGNSA. This CDR3 is built from 14 residues. Trimming removed 5 bases from V and 8 bases from J, with 18 bases in between. CDR3 sequence reads: CASSPQPRVAGYTF. The CDR3 DNA sequence: TGTGCCAGCAGCCCCCAACCCAGGGTGGCAGGCTACACCTTC.

The chain links TRBV27 to TRBJ2-5; 8 positions match TRBD1. The germline gives CDR1 MNHEY, CDR2 SMNVEV (reference sequence). This CDR3 is 15 amino acids long. V dropped 5 bases and J dropped 2; count of bases not matched to a gene: 7. CDR3 sequence (DNA): TGTGCCAGCAGTCGTCCGGGACAGGTACAAGAGACCCAGTACTTC. Protein: CASSRPGQVQETQYF.

This rearrangement joins TRBV19 to TRBJ2-7, with D possibly being TRBD1 or TRBD2 (6 bases each). Germline loops: CDR1 LNHDA, CDR2 SQIVND (reference sequence). CDR3 length: 12 amino acids. Trimming removed 8 bases at V and 5 bases at J, with 13 bases between. The CDR3 coding sequence is TGTGCCAGTGGGTTTGGGGGGCACGAGCAGTACTTC. Its protein product is CASGFGGHEQYF.

V is TRBV7-9 and J is TRBJ2-7, with 9 bases fitting TRBD1. V gave up 4 bases and J gave up 7 bases; unmatched junction bases: 5. Germline V gives CDR1 SEHNR, CDR2 FQNEAQ (reference sequence). The CDR3 sequence is 13 residues long. The CDR3 here is CASSWTGAREQYF. The CDR3 bases are TGTGCCAGCAGCTGGACAGGGGCGAGGGAGCAGTACTTC.

V usage is TRBV14 and J usage is TRBJ1-1; 8 bases agree with TRBD1. Looked up from germline, CDR1 is SGHDN and CDR2 is FVKESK. Losses at the gene ends were 4 bases for V and 3 bases for J; bases not matched to a gene: 7. There are 15 residues in the CDR3. CDR3 DNA sequence: TGTGCCAGCAGCCTAACAGGGGGACCCCACACTGAAGCTTTCTTT. As protein: CASSLTGGPHTEAFF.

The chain uses TRBV19 and TRBJ1-5; TRBD1 is a possible D gene (5 bases). Trimming cost V 0 bases and J 0 bases, with 15 bases left between them. Per the germline V gene, CDR1 is LNHDA and CDR2 is SQIVND (reference sequence). This CDR3 is built from 18 residues. This CDR3 reads CASSIERGPIYSNQPQHF. The CDR3 DNA follows: TGTGCCAGTAGTATAGAAAGGGGACCGATTTATAGCAATCAGCCCCAGCATTTT.

The chain recombines TRBV5-1 with TRBJ1-1, with D maybe TRBD1 (5 bases). V lost 3 bases, J lost 3 bases, and 15 bases lay in between. Germline CDR1 and CDR2: SGHRS and YFSETQ. The length of the CDR3 is 15 residues. Here the CDR3 DNA reads TGCGCCAGCAGCTGGGGCAGGCCTCGGGACACTGAAGCTTTCTTT. Its translation: CASSWGRPRDTEAFF. The full variable domain, rest sourced from reference TRBV5-1 and TRBJ1-1, is KAGVTQTPRYLIKTRGQQVTLSCSPISGHRSVSWYQQTPGQGLQFLFEYFSETQRNKGNFPGRFSGRQFSNSRSEMNVSTLELGDSALYLCASSWGRPRDTEAFFGQGTRLTVV.

V and J are TRBV18 and TRBJ1-4; the D gene is possibly TRBD1 (5 bases). The germline V gene has CDR1 KGHSH and CDR2 LQKENI. V lost 2 bases and J 5 bases, leaving 18 bases between the germline ends. The CDR3 sequence is 17 residues long. The CDR3 region is CASSPVRVRDRNEKLFF. The CDR3 nucleotides are TGTGCCAGCTCACCAGTAAGGGTCCGAGACAGAAATGAAAAACTGTTTTTT.

The chain has TRBV11-2 and TRBJ2-5, with D maybe TRBD1 (6 bases). Germline V gene lookup returns CDR1 SGHAT and CDR2 FQNNGV. The CDR3 runs 14 residues. V lost 5 bases, J lost 0 bases, and 10 bases lay in between. This CDR3 reads CASSLGGYQETQYF. CDR3 nucleotide sequence: TGTGCCAGCAGCCTTGGGGGCTACCAAGAGACCCAGTACTTC.

This chain joins TRBV28 and TRBJ2-2; D is unresolved. The germline V gene has CDR1 MDHEN and CDR2 SYDVKM. The CDR3 extends over 12 amino acids. V gave up 7 bases and J gave up 5 bases, with 8 bases separating them. The CDR3 DNA sequence: TGTGCCAGCATTGAACCTACCGGGGAGCTGTTTTTT. Amino acids: CASIEPTGELFF.

This chain uses TRBV7-9 with TRBJ2-2, with TRBD2 matching 12 bases. Per germline, CDR1 SEHNR and CDR2 FQNEAQ (reference sequence). V was clipped by 4 bases and J by 8 bases; unmatched bases: 11. CDR3 size: 17 residues. The CDR3 DNA reads TGTGCCAGCAGCTCTCCGCCTAGCGGGAGGGCCCATGGGGAGCTGTTTTTT. Protein sequence: CASSSPPSGRAHGELFF.

The V call is TRBV5-5, the J call TRBJ2-7; the match to TRBD1 covers 8 bases. Germline-derived CDR1 and CDR2 are SGHKS and YYEKEE (reference sequence). The CDR3 runs to 15 residues. V dropped 4 bases and J dropped 4; count of bases not matched to a gene: 10. CDR3 region: CASSVTGVVGYEQYF. In DNA form, the CDR3 reads TGTGCCAGCAGCGTGACAGGGGTAGTTGGGTACGAGCAGTACTTC.

The genes are TRBV7-6 and TRBJ2-7, with 7 bases aligning to TRBD1. CDR3 length: 13 amino acids. Germline V lookup: CDR1 SGHVS, CDR2 FNYEAQ. J gave up 9 bases and V 5 bases, and 10 bases lay outside the gene matches. The CDR3 coding sequence is TGTGCCAGCAGCCTCGGGACAGAGTTGGGGCAGTACTTC. Translating gives CASSLGTELGQYF.

This rearrangement joins TRBV5-1 to TRBJ1-1; 8 positions match TRBD1. Germline assignment: CDR1 SGHRS and CDR2 YFSETQ. The CDR3 is 13 amino acids. The junction had 5 bases not matched to a gene; V was cut back by 2 bases and J by 8 bases. In nucleotides, the CDR3 is TGCGCCAGCAGCTTCGGACAGGGCAAAGAAGCTTTCTTT. It translates to CASSFGQGKEAFF.

This sequence joins TRBV27 and TRBJ2-2, with 13 positions matching TRBD2. V lost 6 bases and J lost 4; bases outside the gene matches: 5. Germline V lookup: CDR1 MNHEY, CDR2 SMNVEV (reference sequence). This CDR3 spans 16 amino acids. CDR3 DNA: TGTGCCAGCAGCCGGGGACTAGCGGGAACCACCGGGGAGCTGTTTTTT. The encoded protein is CASSRGLAGTTGELFF.

This rearrangement joins TRBV10-2 to TRBJ2-7, with D maybe TRBD2 (5 bases). CDR1 is WSHSY, CDR2 SAAADI, per germline. The CDR3 consists of 12 residues. Trimming stripped 7 bases from V and 6 bases from J, with 13 bases between. The CDR3 spells CASTGGPGEQYF. The CDR3 DNA follows: TGCGCCAGCACTGGCGGGCCGGGCGAGCAGTACTTC.